The 21 T cell receptor beta chains in this list originate from one sample, sequenced in a study of shared clonotypes between healthy human individuals. The data were produced by immunoSEQ multiplex PCR, yet TCRdb's version contains in-frame clones alone and is incomplete. This sample has hundreds of thousands of clones, with roughly 98% found just once. Naive CD8 populations comprised CD45RO-negative cells positively selected for CCR7, excluding terminally differentiated effector memory CD45RA+ cells. Sequencing was done on a sample of naive CD8+ T cells sorted from blood. The receptor source for this set is a young man in good health.

This clone was seen only once. Other nucleotide sequences from this sample produce the same CDR3. The genes are TRBV27 and TRBJ2-7; D ambiguous. CDR3 length equals 12 residues. V gave up 6 bases and J gave up 0 bases, with 6 bases separating them. The germline gives CDR1 MNHEY, CDR2 SMNVEV (reference sequence). The CDR3 here is CASSGSSYEQYF. The CDR3 DNA sequence: TGTGCCAGCAGCGGCAGCTCCTACGAGCAGTACTTC.

This clone was detected once. The rearrangement joins TRBV6-1 to TRBJ2-7; D gene ambiguous. The CDR3 has 12 amino acids. Germline-derived CDR1 and CDR2 are MNHNS and SASEGT. Trimming shortened V by 7 bases and J by 4 bases, and 11 bases separated the two germline ends. CDR3 sequence reads: CASIAMGYEQYF. The CDR3 bases are TGTGCCAGCATTGCTATGGGATACGAGCAGTACTTC.

The CDR3 sequence: CASSWNSAKNIQYF. The CDR3 DNA follows: TGTGCCAGCAGTTGGAATAGCGCCAAAAACATTCAGTACTTC. This chain connects TRBV6-5 to TRBJ2-4; D is unresolved. Germline V gene lookup returns CDR1 MNHEY and CDR2 SVGAGI. Trimming left V 4 bases short and J 1 base short, with 8 bases between. The CDR3 extends over 14 amino acids.

The CDR3 sequence: CSVEDPGAGAYNEQFF. DNA of the CDR3: TGCAGCGTTGAAGATCCTGGCGCGGGAGCCTACAATGAGCAGTTCTTC. The V call is TRBV29-1, the J call TRBJ2-1, with 7 bases identical to TRBD2. This CDR3 comprises 16 residues. Germline V gene sequence: CDR1 SQVTM, CDR2 ANQGSEA. With 0 bases clipped from V and 2 bases from J, the junction kept 7 bases outside the gene matches.

The chain couples TRBV7-2 to TRBJ2-1; 10 bases are shared with TRBD1. This CDR3 is built from 17 residues. With 0 bases clipped from V and 3 bases from J, the junction kept 5 bases outside the gene matches. Germline V lookup: CDR1 SGHTA, CDR2 FQGNSA. The CDR3 DNA is TGTGCCAGCAGCTTAGCGGGGACAGGGGCCTTCTACAATGAGCAGTTCTTC. Translated: CASSLAGTGAFYNEQFF. Full variable domain (remainder filled in from reference TRBV7-2 and TRBJ2-1): GAGVSQSPSNKVTEKGKDVELRCDPISGHTALYWYRQSLGQGLEFLIYFQGNSAPDKSGLPSDRFSAERTGGSVSTLTIQRTQQEDSAVYLCASSLAGTGAFYNEQFFGPGTRLTVL.

The chain's CDR3 is CASSLGTGNEQFF. The CDR3 nucleotides read TGTGCCAGCAGCTTGGGGACAGGGAATGAGCAGTTCTTC. The V gene is TRBV13, the J gene TRBJ2-1; 9 positions agree with TRBD1. The CDR3 is 13 residues long. Germline CDR1 and CDR2: PRHDT and FYEKMQ (reference sequence). V was clipped by 3 bases and J by 7 bases; unmatched bases: 1.

Comment on this clone: Other DNA sequences within the sample encode an identical CDR3. CDR3 DNA: TGTGCCAGCAGCTCAACAGGGACCTCCTACGAGCAGTACTTC. It translates to CASSSTGTSYEQYF. The J gene is TRBJ2-7, the V gene TRBV5-6, with D possibly matching TRBD1 (6 bases). The CDR3 is made up of 14 amino acids. Germline V gene data show CDR1 as SGHDT and CDR2 as YYEEEE. Trimming shortened V by 3 bases and J by 0 bases, and 10 bases separated the two germline ends.

On this clone: Other DNA sequences in the sample encode the same CDR3. The V and J genes are TRBV5-1 and TRBJ1-1; D is unclear. Germline assignment: CDR1 SGHRS and CDR2 YFSETQ. The CDR3 length is 13 residues. V was pared by 1 base and J by 1 base, with 5 bases between. Here the CDR3 reads CASSLPGNTEAFF. As DNA, the CDR3 is TGCGCCAGCAGCTTGCCCGGGAACACTGAAGCTTTCTTT.

This sequence joins TRBV7-8 and TRBJ2-1, with D possibly TRBD2 on 6 matching bases. The CDR3 length is 15 residues. V was trimmed by 1 base and J by 6 bases, leaving 13 bases between them. The germline V gene has CDR1 SGHVS and CDR2 FQNEAQ. Written as DNA, the CDR3 is TGTGCCAGCAGCTTAGGTTCGGGAGTGGGCAATGAGCAGTTCTTC. Its protein is CASSLGSGVGNEQFF.

This chain links TRBV2 with TRBJ2-5; tentative D call: TRBD2 (6 bases). V was shortened by 3 bases and J by 1 base, with 12 bases between the two germline ends. The CDR3 extends over 15 amino acids. CDR1 is SNHLY and CDR2 is FYNNEI in the germline V gene. CDR3 nucleotide sequence: TGTGCCAGCAGTGATGGAGGGGATATCCAAGAGACCCAGTACTTC. Translating it yields CASSDGGDIQETQYF.

J is TRBJ1-5 and V is TRBV4-1; D not certain. Germline assignment: CDR1 MGHRA and CDR2 YSYEKL. This CDR3 comprises 13 residues. With 3 bases removed from V and 5 bases from J, the gap between germline ends came to 8 bases. The CDR3 nucleotides are TGCGCCAGCAGCCAGTACCTGGATCAGCCCCAGCATTTT. It yields the protein CASSQYLDQPQHF.

The V call is TRBV7-6, the J call TRBJ2-7; 8 bases are a match to TRBD2. The CDR3 length is 13 residues. With 2 bases clipped from V and 5 bases from J, the junction kept 2 bases outside the gene matches. CDR1 and CDR2 from the germline V gene are SGHVS and FNYEAQ. Here the CDR3 reads CASSLRGRHEQYF. The CDR3 DNA reads TGTGCCAGCAGCTTACGCGGGAGGCACGAGCAGTACTTC.

This chain connects TRBV20-1 to TRBJ2-7; D might be TRBD1 (5 bases). This CDR3 region has 11 residues. The germline V gene has CDR1 DFQATT and CDR2 SNEGSKA (reference sequence). V gave up 0 bases and J gave up 7 bases, with 7 bases separating them. CDR3 protein: CSARDYREQYF. DNA of the CDR3: TGCAGTGCTAGAGATTACAGGGAGCAGTACTTC.

The V and J genes are TRBV7-9 and TRBJ2-7, with 7 positions matching TRBD1. Germline V gives CDR1 SEHNR, CDR2 FQNEAQ (reference sequence). J gave up 4 bases and V 2 bases, and 8 bases lay outside the gene matches. The CDR3 has 15 residues. The chain's CDR3 is CASSLYPTGAYEQYF. Here the CDR3 DNA reads TGTGCCAGCAGCTTATACCCAACAGGGGCGTACGAGCAGTACTTC.

The chain is built from TRBV7-2 and TRBJ2-3; 14 bases align to TRBD2. Germline CDR1 and CDR2: SGHTA and FQGNSA. Losses at the gene ends were 5 bases for V and 6 bases for J; bases not matched to a gene: 4. CDR3 size: 15 residues. CDR3 nucleotides: TGTGCCAGCAGCGTGACTAGCGGGAGGGATGATACGCAGTATTTT. It encodes CASSVTSGRDDTQYF.

This chain uses TRBV27 with TRBJ1-2; D is unclear. V was trimmed by 5 bases and J by 1 base, leaving 8 bases between them. The germline CDR1 and CDR2 sequences are MNHEY and SMNVEV (reference sequence). This CDR3 contains 13 residues. The CDR3 bases are TGTGCCAGCAGTGCCGGGGTTAACTATGGCTACACCTTC. It specifies CASSAGVNYGYTF.

CDR3 nucleotides: TGCGCCAGCAGCCAATCCGGGACAGGGTTCGCTGAAGCTTTCTTT. It yields the protein CASSQSGTGFAEAFF. J is TRBJ1-1 and V is TRBV4-1, with 9 positions matching TRBD1. Germline CDR1 and CDR2: MGHRA and YSYEKL. The CDR3 has 15 amino acids. Germline trimming cut 2 bases from V and 6 bases from J; bases unmatched to any gene: 7.

This clone was recorded only once. This sequence joins TRBV7-6 and TRBJ2-3, with no clear D. With 1 base removed from V and 7 bases from J, the gap between germline ends came to 15 bases. The CDR3 runs 15 residues. From germline, CDR1 is SGHVS and CDR2 FNYEAQ. The CDR3 DNA reads TGTGCCAGCAGCTTAGTAGCCGATCAAGGCTATACGCAGTATTTT. This translates into CASSLVADQGYTQYF.

The gene calls are TRBV18 and TRBJ2-6; D tentatively reads TRBD1 or TRBD2 (5 bases each). The CDR3 contains 18 residues. Trimming took off 2 bases at V and 2 bases at J, with 16 bases between the two ends. Per germline, CDR1 KGHSH and CDR2 LQKENI. The chain's CDR3 is CASSPMGDPGTGANVLTF. The CDR3 DNA reads TGTGCCAGCTCACCAATGGGGGATCCGGGAACTGGGGCCAACGTCCTGACTTTC. The full variable domain, in which reference TRBV18 and TRBJ2-6 provide the parts outside the CDR3, is NAGVMQNPRHLVRRRGQEARLRCSPMKGHSHVYWYRQLPEEGLKFMVYLQKENIIDESGMPKERFSAEFPKEGPSILRIQQVVRGDSAAYFCASSPMGDPGTGANVLTFGAGSRLTVL.

This clone showed up just once. The chain carries TRBV10-3 and TRBJ1-1; possible D gene TRBD1, 5 bases. The CDR3 runs 12 residues. Looked up from germline, CDR1 is ENHRY and CDR2 is SYGVKD. Trimming stripped 8 bases from V and 5 bases from J, with 12 bases between. The CDR3, as DNA: TGTGCCATCGGGACGGGGGGAACTGAAGCTTTCTTT. This sequence encodes CAIGTGGTEAFF.

The chain combines TRBV10-3 with TRBJ2-2, with 13 bases lining up with TRBD2. V trimming: 9 bases; J trimming: 2 bases; junction bases outside the gene matches: 3. Germline V gene lookup returns CDR1 ENHRY and CDR2 SYGVKD. This CDR3 has 15 amino acids. CDR3 in amino acids: CAIKGLAGNTGELFF. For the CDR3, the DNA is TGTGCCATAAAGGGACTAGCGGGAAACACCGGGGAGCTGTTTTTT.